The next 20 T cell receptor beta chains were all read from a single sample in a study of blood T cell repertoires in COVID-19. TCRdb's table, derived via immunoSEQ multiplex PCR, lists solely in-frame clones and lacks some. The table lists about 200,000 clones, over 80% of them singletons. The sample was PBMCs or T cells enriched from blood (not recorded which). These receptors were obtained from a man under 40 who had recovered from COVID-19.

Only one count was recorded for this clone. In nucleotides, the CDR3 is TGTGCCAGCAGTGATGCAGGGCGCACTGAAGCTTTCTTT. Translation: CASSDAGRTEAFF. The chain links TRBV2 to TRBJ1-1, with D perhaps TRBD1 (5 bases). The germline V and J ends were trimmed by 3 bases and 4 bases, with 9 bases remaining between them. The CDR3 loop spans 13 amino acids. In germline, CDR1 is SNHLY, CDR2 FYNNEI. Full variable domain (remainder filled in from reference TRBV2 and TRBJ1-1): EPEVTQTPSHQVTQMGQEVILRCVPISNHLYFYWYRQILGQKVEFLVSFYNNEISEKSEIFDDQFSVERPDGSNFTLKIRSTKLEDSAMYFCASSDAGRTEAFFGQGTRLTVV.

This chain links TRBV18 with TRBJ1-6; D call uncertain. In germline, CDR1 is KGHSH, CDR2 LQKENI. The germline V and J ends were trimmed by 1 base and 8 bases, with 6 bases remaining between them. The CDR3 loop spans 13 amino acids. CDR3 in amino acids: CASSPHSDSPLHF. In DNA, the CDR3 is TGTGCCAGCTCACCACACTCGGATTCACCCCTCCACTTT.

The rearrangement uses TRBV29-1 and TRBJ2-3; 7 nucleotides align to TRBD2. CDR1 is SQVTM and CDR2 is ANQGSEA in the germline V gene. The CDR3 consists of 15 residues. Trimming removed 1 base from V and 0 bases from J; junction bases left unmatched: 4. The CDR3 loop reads CSVEAGLPSTDTQYF. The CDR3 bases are TGCAGCGTTGAAGCGGGACTACCGAGCACAGATACGCAGTATTTT.

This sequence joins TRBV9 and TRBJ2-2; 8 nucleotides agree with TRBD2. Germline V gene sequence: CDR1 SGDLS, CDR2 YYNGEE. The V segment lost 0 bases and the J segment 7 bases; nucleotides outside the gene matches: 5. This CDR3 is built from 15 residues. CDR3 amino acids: CASSVDGGASGELFF. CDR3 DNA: TGTGCCAGCAGCGTAGACGGGGGGGCAAGCGGGGAGCTGTTTTTT.

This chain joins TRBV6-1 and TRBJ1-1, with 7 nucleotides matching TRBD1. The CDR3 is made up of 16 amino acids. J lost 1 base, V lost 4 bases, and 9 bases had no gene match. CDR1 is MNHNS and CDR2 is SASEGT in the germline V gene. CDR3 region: CASSARDSGENTEAFF. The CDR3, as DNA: TGTGCCAGCAGTGCCCGGGACAGTGGGGAGAACACTGAAGCTTTCTTT.

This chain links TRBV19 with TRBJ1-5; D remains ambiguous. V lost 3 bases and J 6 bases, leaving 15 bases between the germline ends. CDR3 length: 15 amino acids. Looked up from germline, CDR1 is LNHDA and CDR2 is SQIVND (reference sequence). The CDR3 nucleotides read TGTGCCAGTAGTATTTTCGGGGTCGACACTCAGCCCCAGCATTTT. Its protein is CASSIFGVDTQPQHF.

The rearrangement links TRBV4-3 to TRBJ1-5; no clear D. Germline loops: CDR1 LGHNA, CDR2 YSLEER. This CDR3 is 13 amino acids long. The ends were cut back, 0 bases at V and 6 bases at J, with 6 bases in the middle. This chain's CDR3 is CASSQDFSQPQHF. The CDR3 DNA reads TGCGCCAGCAGCCAAGATTTTAGTCAGCCCCAGCATTTT.

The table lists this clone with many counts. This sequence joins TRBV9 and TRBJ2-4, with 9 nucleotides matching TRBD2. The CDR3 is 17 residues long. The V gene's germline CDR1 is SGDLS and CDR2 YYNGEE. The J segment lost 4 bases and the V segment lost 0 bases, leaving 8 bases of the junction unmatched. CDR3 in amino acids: CASSVAGGRAEKNIQYF. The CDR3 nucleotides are TGTGCCAGCAGCGTAGCTGGCGGGAGGGCCGAGAAAAACATTCAGTACTTC.

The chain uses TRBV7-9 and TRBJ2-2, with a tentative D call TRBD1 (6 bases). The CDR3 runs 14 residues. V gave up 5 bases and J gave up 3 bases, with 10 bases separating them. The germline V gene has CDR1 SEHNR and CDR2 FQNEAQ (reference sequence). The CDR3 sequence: CASSLGHYTGELFF. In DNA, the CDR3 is TGTGCCAGCAGCCTGGGACATTACACCGGGGAGCTGTTTTTT.

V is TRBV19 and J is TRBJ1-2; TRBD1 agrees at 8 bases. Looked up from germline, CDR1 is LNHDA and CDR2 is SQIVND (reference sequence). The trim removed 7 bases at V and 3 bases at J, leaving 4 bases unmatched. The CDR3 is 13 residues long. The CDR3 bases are TGTGCCAGTATTGAGACAGGGGACTATGGCTACACCTTC. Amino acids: CASIETGDYGYTF.

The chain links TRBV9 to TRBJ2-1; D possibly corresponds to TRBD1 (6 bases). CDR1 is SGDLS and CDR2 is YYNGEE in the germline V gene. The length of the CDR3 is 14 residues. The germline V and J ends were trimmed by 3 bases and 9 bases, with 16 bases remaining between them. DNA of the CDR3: TGTGCCAGCAGCGGGACCCCAGGGGAGAGTGAGCAGTTCTTC. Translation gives CASSGTPGESEQFF.

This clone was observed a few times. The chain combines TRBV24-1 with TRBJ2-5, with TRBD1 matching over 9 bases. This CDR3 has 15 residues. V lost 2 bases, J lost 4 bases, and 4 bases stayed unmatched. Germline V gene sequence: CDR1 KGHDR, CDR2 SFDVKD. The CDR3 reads CATSDSGQGRETQYF. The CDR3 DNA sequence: TGTGCCACCAGTGATTCCGGACAGGGGAGAGAGACCCAGTACTTC.

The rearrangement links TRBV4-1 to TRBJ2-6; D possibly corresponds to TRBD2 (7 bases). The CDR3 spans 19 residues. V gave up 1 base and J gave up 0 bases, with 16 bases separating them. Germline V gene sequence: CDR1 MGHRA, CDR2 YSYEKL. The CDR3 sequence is CASSQVSGRGASGANVLTF. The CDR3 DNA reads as TGCGCCAGCAGCCAAGTATCAGGGAGGGGGGCCTCTGGGGCCAACGTCCTGACTTTC.

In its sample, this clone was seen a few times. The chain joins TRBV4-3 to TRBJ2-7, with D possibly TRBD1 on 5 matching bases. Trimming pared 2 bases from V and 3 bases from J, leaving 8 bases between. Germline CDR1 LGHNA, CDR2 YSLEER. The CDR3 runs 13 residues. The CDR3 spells CASSQLRDYEQYF. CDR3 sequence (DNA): TGCGCCAGCAGCCAACTCAGGGACTACGAGCAGTACTTC.

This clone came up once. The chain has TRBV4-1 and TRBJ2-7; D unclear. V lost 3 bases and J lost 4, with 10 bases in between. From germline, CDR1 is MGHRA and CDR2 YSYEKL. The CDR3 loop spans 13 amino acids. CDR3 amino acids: CASSQGWAYEQYF. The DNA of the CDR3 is TGCGCCAGCAGCCAGGGTTGGGCATACGAGCAGTACTTC.

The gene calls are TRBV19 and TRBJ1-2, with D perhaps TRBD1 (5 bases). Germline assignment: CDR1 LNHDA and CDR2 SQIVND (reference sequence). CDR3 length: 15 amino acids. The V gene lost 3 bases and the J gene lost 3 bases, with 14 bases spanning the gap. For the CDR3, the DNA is TGTGCCAGTAGTATGATAATGGGGGGAGACTATGGCTACACCTTC. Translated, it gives CASSMIMGGDYGYTF.

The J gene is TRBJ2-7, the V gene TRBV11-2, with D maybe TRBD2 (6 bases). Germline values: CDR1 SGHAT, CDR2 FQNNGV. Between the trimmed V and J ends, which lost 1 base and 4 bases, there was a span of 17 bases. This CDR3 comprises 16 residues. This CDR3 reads CASSLVRGNVAYEQYF. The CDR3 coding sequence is TGTGCCAGCAGCTTAGTGCGGGGAAACGTCGCGTACGAGCAGTACTTC. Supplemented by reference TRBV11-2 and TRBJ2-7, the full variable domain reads EAGVAQSPRYKIIEKRQSVAFWCNPISGHATLYWYQQILGQGPKLLIQFQNNGVVDDSQLPKDRFSAERLKGVDSTLKIQPAKLEDSAVYLCASSLVRGNVAYEQYFGPGTRLTVT.

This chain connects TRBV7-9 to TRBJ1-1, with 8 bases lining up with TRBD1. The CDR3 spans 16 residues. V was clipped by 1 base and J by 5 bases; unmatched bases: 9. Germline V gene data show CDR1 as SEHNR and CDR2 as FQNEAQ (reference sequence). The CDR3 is CASSLVVRTGWTEAFF. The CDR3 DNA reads TGTGCCAGCAGCTTAGTCGTTAGGACAGGGTGGACTGAAGCTTTCTTT.

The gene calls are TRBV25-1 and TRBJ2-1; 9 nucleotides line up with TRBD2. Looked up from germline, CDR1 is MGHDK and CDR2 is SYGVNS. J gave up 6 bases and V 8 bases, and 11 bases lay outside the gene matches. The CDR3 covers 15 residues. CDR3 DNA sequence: TGTGCCAGCGTGCCACGCGGGAGGGCCATCAATGAGCAGTTCTTC. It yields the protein CASVPRGRAINEQFF. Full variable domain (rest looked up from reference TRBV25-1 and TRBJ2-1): EADIYQTPRYLVIGTGKKITLECSQTMGHDKMYWYQQDPGMELHLIHYSYGVNSTEKGDLSSESTVSRIRTEHFPLTLESARPSHTSQYLCASVPRGRAINEQFFGPGTRLTVL.

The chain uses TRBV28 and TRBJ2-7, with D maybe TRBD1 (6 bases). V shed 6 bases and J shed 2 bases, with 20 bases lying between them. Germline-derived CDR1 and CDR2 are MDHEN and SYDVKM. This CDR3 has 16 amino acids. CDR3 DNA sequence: TGTGCCAGCAGACCCCAGGGGCGGGTATTAGCCTACGAGCAGTACTTC. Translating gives CASRPQGRVLAYEQYF.